This TCR beta chain was found in a study of T cell repertoires in cytomegalovirus infection. Study overall: Shared public TCR beta signatures pointed to both CMV infection and a matching HLA type.

Study-wide findings and caveats: Clonotype analysis showed dominance of the ex vivo response by HLA-C-restricted CMV-specific TCR beta clonotypes. Of the TCR beta families, the public ones yielded a cumulative frequency that identified carriers of CMV plus the relevant HLA.

A note on this clonotype: Its antigen is as yet unknown.

V was pared by 3 bases and J by 0 bases, with 10 bases between. CDR3 length equals 14 residues. The germline gives CDR1 SGHRS, CDR2 YFSETQ. TCRdb re-derived calls from the reads in MiXCR, one entry per CDR3 protein. The sample holds about 830,000 distinct CDR3 sequences, 30% to 35% seen once. The receptor comes from a human donor in good health (CMV status not recorded). Some clones in this sample may be carry-over from other donors' samples. Sequenced here: cultured CD8+ T cells from PBMCs, sampled from culture after CMV antigen stimulation. J is TRBJ2-7 and V is TRBV5-1; perhaps D is TRBD1 or TRBD2 (6 bases each). The CDR3 loop is CASSWGDTSYEQYF. CDR3 bases: TGCGCCAGCAGCTGGGGGGACACCTCCTACGAGCAGTACTTC.